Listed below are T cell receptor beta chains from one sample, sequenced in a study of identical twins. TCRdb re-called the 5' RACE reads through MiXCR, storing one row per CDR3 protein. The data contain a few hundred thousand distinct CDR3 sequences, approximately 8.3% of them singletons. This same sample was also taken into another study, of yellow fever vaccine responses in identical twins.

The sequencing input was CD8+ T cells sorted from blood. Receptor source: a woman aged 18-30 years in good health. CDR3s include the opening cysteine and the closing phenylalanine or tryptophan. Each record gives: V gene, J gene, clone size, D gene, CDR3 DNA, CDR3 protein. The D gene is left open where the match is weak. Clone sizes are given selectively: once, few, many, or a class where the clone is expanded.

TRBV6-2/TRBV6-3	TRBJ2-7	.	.	TGTGCCAGCAGTTTAACGCGCTACGAGCAGTACTTC	CASSLTRYEQYF
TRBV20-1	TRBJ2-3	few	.	TGCAGTGCTAGAGATGGGGTAGTAGCGGCTAGCACAGATACGCAGTATTTT	CSARDGVVAASTDTQYF
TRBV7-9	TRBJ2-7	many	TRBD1	TGTGCCAGCAGCCACAGGGACAGGTACTACGAGCAGTACTTC	CASSHRDRYYEQYF
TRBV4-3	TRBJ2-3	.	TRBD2	TGCGCCAGCAGCCAACCCCCAGCGGGAGGGCCCACAGATACGCAGTATTTT	CASSQPPAGGPTDTQYF
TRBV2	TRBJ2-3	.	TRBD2	TGTGCCAGCAGCGGGACTAGTATTATGGATACGCAGTATTTT	CASSGTSIMDTQYF
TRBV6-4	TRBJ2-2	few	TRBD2	TGTGCCAGCAGTGACTCTCGCGGGAGTGTCCCCGGGGAGCTGTTTTTT	CASSDSRGSVPGELFF
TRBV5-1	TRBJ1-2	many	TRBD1	TGCGCCAGCAGCGTCGGGACAGACCTAAACTATGGCTACACCTTC	CASSVGTDLNYGYTF
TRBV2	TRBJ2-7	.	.	TGTGCCAGCAGTGACCTGCATATTTCCTACGAGCAGTACTTC	CASSDLHISYEQYF
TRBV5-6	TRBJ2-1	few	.	TGTGCCAGCAGCTCCCTCGGCGGGGCCACTTACAATGAGCAGTTCTTC	CASSSLGGATYNEQFF
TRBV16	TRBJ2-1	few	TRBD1	TGTGCCAGCAGTCAGACAGGGACGAACAATGAGCAGTTCTTC	CASSQTGTNNEQFF
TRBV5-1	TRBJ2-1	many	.	TGCGCCAGCAGCCGGGGCAATGAGCAGTTCTTC	CASSRGNEQFF
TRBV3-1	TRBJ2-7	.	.	TGTGCCAGCAGCCAAGACAGTTGGGTCGAGCAGTACTTC	CASSQDSWVEQYF
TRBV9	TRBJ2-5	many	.	TGTGCCAGCAGCGGTGGAGGTCGAGAGACCCAGTACTTC	CASSGGGRETQYF
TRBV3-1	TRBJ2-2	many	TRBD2	TGTGCCAGCACCCCAATTAGCGGGAGGAAAACCGCGAACACCGGGGAGCTGTTTTTT	CASTPISGRKTANTGELFF
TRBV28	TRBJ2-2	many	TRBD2	TGTGCCAGCAGTCTCAGCATTCCCGGACTAGATGTGTACACCGGGGAGCTGTTTTTT	CASSLSIPGLDVYTGELFF
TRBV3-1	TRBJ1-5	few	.	TGTGCCAGCAGCCAAGAACATTCGGCGACCAATCAGCCCCAGCATTTT	CASSQEHSATNQPQHF
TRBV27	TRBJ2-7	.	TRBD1	TGTGCCAGCAGCCCGTCCGGGACAGAGGACTACGAGCAGTACTTC	CASSPSGTEDYEQYF
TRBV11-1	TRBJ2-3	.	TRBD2	TGTGCCAGCAGCTTTCCCCTTGGTAGCGGGAGAATTGCAGATACGCAGTATTTT	CASSFPLGSGRIADTQYF
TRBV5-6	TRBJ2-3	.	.	TGTGCCAGCAGCCCAAACAGGGTAAGCACAGATACGCAGTATTTT	CASSPNRVSTDTQYF
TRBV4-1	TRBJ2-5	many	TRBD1	TGCGCCAGCAGCCAACTGGGACAGGGGTTACAAGAGACCCAGTACTTC	CASSQLGQGLQETQYF
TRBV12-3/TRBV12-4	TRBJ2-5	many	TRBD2	TGTGCCAGCAGTTTGGGGACTAGCGGCCAAGAGACCCAGTACTTC	CASSLGTSGQETQYF
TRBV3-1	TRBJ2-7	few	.	TGTGCCAGCAGCCAAGATCGCGACCACATTTCCTACGAGCAGTACTTC	CASSQDRDHISYEQYF
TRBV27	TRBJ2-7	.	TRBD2	TGTGCCAGCAGTGATTTGGCGGGAGGAACCTACGAGCAGTACTTC	CASSDLAGGTYEQYF
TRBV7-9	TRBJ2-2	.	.	TGTGCCAGGGAACTCACCGGGGAGCTGTTTTTT	CARELTGELFF
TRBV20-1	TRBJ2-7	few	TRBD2	TGCAGTGCTAGACGCCTAGCGGTCCTCACCTACGAGCAGTACTTC	CSARRLAVLTYEQYF
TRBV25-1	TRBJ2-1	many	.	TGTGCCAGCAGTGAATATTCGGACCCCGGTGAGCAGTTCTTC	CASSEYSDPGEQFF
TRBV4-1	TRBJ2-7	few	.	TGCGCCAGCAGCCCCCGGTTGGGGCGAGACGAGCAGTACTTC	CASSPRLGRDEQYF
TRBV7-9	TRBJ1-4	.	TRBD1	TGTGCCAGCAGCTCCATGAGCGGGACAGTGAATGAAAAACTGTTTTTT	CASSSMSGTVNEKLFF
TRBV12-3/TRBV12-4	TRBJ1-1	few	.	TGTGCCAGCTCCCCCCACGTCACGAACACTGAAGCTTTCTTT	CASSPHVTNTEAFF
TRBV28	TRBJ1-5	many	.	TGTGCCAGCAGTTTAGGGGATAGCAATCAGCCCCAGCATTTT	CASSLGDSNQPQHF
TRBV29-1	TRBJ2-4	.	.	TGCAGCGTTGAACGGGTGGGGGCCAAAAACATTCAGTACTTC	CSVERVGAKNIQYF
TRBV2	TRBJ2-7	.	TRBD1	TGTGCCAGCAGTGAGAGACAGGGGGTGGGCGACGAGCAGTACTTC	CASSERQGVGDEQYF
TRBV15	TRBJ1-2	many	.	TGTGCCACCAGCATAGATGCACAGTTAGACTATGGCTACACCTTC	CATSIDAQLDYGYTF
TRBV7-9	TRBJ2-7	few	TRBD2	TGTGCCAGCAGCTTAATCGGGGGGGCCTACGAGCAGTACTTC	CASSLIGGAYEQYF
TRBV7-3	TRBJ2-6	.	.	TGTGCCAGCAGCCCCCTCCCTGGGGCCAACGTCCTGACTTTC	CASSPLPGANVLTF
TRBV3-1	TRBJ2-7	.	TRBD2	TGTGCCCATAGCGGGGCCTCCTACGAGCAGTACTTC	CAHSGASYEQYF
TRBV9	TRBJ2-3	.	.	TGTGCCAGCAGCCTCAATGCCCGGGACTCTCGGGATACGCAGTATTTT	CASSLNARDSRDTQYF
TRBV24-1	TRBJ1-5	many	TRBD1	TGTGCCACCAGTGATTCTGAAGGGACAGGGGGCAGTCAGCCCCAGCATTTT	CATSDSEGTGGSQPQHF
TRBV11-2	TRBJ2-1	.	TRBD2	TGTGCCAGCAGCTCGGGGGGACTAGCGGCGAGCTCCTACAATGAGCAGTTCTTC	CASSSGGLAASSYNEQFF
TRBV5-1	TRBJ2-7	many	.	TGCGCCAGCAGCCAGGACAGTTTGGATTACGAGCAGTACTTC	CASSQDSLDYEQYF
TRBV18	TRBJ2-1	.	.	TGTGCCAGCTCACCAAAGGACTTCAGGGAGCAGTTCTTC	CASSPKDFREQFF
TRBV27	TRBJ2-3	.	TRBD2	TGTGCCAGCAGTACCCGGGGGGGCAGTTCGCCAGATACGCAGTATTTT	CASSTRGGSSPDTQYF
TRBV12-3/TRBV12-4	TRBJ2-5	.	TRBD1	TGTGCCAGCAGTTTAGTCGCCGACAGGGGAGAGACCCAGTACTTC	CASSLVADRGETQYF
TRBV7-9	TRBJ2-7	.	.	TGTGCCAGCAGCTTCTCCGCATACGAGCAGTACTTC	CASSFSAYEQYF
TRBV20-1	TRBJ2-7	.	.	TGCAGTGCTGGAGACGGTGACTACGAGCAGTACTTC	CSAGDGDYEQYF
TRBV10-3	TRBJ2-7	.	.	TGTGCCATCAGTGAGAAAGGGGGGGGCACAGGACCCTCTCACTACGAGCAGTACTTC	CAISEKGGGTGPSHYEQYF
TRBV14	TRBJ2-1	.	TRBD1	TGTGCCAGCAGCCAGACAGGGAGATACACCTACAATGAGCAGTTCTTC	CASSQTGRYTYNEQFF
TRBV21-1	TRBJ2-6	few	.	TGTGCCAGCAGAACAAAGATCTCTCCACAGTTTCCTGGGGCCAACGTCCTGACTTTC	CASRTKISPQFPGANVLTF
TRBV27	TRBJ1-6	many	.	TGTGCCAGCAGATTACACGGAGATAATTCACCCCTCCACTTT	CASRLHGDNSPLHF
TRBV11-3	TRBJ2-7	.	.	TGTGCCAGCAGCCAACAGGGAGTCCCCGAGCAGTACTTC	CASSQQGVPEQYF